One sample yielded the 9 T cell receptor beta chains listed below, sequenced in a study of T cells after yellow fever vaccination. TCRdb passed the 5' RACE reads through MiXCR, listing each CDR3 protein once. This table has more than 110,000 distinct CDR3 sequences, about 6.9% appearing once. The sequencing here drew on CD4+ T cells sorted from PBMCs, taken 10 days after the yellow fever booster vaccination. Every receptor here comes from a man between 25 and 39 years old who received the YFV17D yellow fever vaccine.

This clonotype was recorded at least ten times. The CDR3 loop reads CASSFEDTQYF. DNA of the CDR3: TGCGCCAGCAGCTTTGAAGATACGCAGTATTTT. This chain connects TRBV5-1 to TRBJ2-3, with D unresolved. Germline V gene data show CDR1 as SGHRS and CDR2 as YFSETQ. V was clipped by 2 bases and J by 5 bases, with 3 bases between them. CDR3 length: 11 residues.

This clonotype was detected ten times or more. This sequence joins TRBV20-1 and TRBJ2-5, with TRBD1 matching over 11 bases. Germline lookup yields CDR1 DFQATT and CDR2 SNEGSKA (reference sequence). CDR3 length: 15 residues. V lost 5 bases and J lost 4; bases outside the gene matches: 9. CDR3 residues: CSAEGGQGALETQYF. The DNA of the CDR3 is TGCAGTGCTGAAGGTGGACAGGGGGCCTTAGAGACCCAGTACTTC.

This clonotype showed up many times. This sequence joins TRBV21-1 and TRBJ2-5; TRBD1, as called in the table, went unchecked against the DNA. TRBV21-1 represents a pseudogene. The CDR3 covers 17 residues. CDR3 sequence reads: CASSKGTGAHGLETQYF. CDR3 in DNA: TGTGCCAGCAGCAAAGGTACAGGCGCCCACGGGTTGGAGACCCAGTACTTC.

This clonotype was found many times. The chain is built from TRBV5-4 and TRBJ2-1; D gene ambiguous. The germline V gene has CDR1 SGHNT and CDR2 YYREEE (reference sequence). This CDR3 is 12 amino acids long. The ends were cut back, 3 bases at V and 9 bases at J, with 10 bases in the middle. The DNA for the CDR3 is TGTGCCAGCAGCTACCAAGAAGGTGAGCAGTTCTTC. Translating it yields CASSYQEGEQFF.

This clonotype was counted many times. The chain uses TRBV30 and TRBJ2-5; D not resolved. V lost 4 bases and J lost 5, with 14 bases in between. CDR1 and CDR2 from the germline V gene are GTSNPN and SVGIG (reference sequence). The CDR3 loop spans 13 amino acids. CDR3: CAWNRLFGETQYF. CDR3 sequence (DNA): TGTGCCTGGAATAGACTTTTCGGGGAGACCCAGTACTTC.

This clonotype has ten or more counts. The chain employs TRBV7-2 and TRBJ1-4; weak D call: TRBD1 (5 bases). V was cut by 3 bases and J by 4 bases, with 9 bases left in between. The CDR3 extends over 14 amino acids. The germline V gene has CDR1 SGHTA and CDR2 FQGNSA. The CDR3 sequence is CASSFEGFNEKLFF. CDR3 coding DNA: TGTGCCAGCAGCTTCGAGGGGTTTAATGAAAAACTGTTTTTT.

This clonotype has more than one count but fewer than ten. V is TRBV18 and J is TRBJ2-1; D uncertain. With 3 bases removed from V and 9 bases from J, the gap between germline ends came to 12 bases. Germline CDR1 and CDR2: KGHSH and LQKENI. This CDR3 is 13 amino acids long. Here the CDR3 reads CASSPRAVAEQFF. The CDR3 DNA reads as TGTGCCAGCTCACCCCGGGCCGTCGCTGAGCAGTTCTTC.

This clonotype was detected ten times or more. The CDR3 sequence: CASTDYLRDSNTEAFF. CDR3 nucleotide sequence: TGTGCCAGCACCGATTATCTCCGGGACAGTAACACTGAAGCTTTCTTT. The V gene is TRBV6-2 or TRBV6-3, the J gene TRBJ1-1; TRBD1 matches 7 bases. V shed 7 bases and J 2 bases; nucleotides not matched to a gene: 13. Germline-derived CDR1 and CDR2 are MNHEY and SVGEGT. This CDR3 comprises 16 residues.

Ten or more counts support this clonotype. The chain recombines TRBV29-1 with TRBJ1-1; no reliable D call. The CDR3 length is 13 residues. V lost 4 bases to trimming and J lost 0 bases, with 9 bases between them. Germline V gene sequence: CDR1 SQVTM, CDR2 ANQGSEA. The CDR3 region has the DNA TGCAGCGTTGCTCGAAAGCTGAACACTGAAGCTTTCTTT. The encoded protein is CSVARKLNTEAFF.